The entry below describes one TCR beta chain. Germline CDR1 SNHLY, CDR2 FYNNEI. The V end lost 5 bases, the J end lost 4 bases, and 11 bases lay between the germline ends. This CDR3 is 13 amino acids long. These data come from a study of blood T cell repertoires in COVID-19. Background on the study: T cells, B-cell-depleted T cells, or PBMCs supplied cDNA or gDNA.

In the study's own analysis: Reference gene primer amplification gave estimated nucleated cell counts. The method was immunoSEQ multiplex PCR; TCRdb's version includes in-frame clones alone and lacks a portion of them. V and J calls plus clone size are reproduced from that table; the DNA served to infer D and trimming. The sample holds around 260,000 clones, under 90% seen once. The TCR sequence derives from a man in his sixties with acute or convalescent COVID-19. This chain links TRBV2 with TRBJ1-2; possible D gene TRBD1, 5 bases. Input material: peripheral blood. CDR3 amino acids: CASSSQGPYGYTF. CDR3 nucleotides: TGTGCCAGCAGTTCTCAGGGCCCCTATGGCTACACCTTC.